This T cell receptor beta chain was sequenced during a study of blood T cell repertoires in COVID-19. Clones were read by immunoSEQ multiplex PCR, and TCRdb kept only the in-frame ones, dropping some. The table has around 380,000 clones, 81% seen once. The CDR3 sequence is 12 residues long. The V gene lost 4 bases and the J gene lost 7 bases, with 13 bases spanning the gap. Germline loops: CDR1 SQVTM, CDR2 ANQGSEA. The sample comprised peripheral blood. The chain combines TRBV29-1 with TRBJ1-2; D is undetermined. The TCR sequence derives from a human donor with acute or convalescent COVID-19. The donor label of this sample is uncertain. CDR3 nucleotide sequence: TGCAGCGTTGGTCTCCTCGCCGGTGGCTACACCTTC. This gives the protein CSVGLLAGGYTF.